The entry that follows covers one T cell receptor beta chain sequence. The antigen remains undetermined. Amplification used 60 Vbeta primers and 13 Jbeta primers. Here immunoSEQ multiplex PCR was the method, and the copy in TCRdb shows in-frame clones only, minus some. The table records 35,000 to 40,000 clones, 55% to 75% of them present only once. This record comes from a study of cytomegalovirus exposure and HLA in healthy donors. Study-level background: In a previous analysis, 110 million or so unique TCR beta sequences were found from about 190 million T cells.

Trimming left V 2 bases short and J 4 bases short, with 3 bases between. The CDR3 length is 11 residues. Germline V gene lookup returns CDR1 SGHNT and CDR2 YYREEE (reference sequence). Study results and caveats: Most TCR sequences showed up rarely, but some public TCRs showed up in many donors.

The receptor comes from a man aged 45 to 65 in good health and CMV-seropositive. This chain connects TRBV5-4 to TRBJ1-1; D call uncertain. The material sequenced was PBMCs. CDR3 DNA: TGTGCCAGCAGCTTCAGCACTGAAGCTTTCTTT. Translating gives CASSFSTEAFF.